The clone carrying this TCR beta chain was counted a few times. No antigen is known for it. The junction does not match germline at one end; this may be a read error. It was RNA transcripts that yielded the amplified TCR beta CDR3 regions. HTBI primers were employed in a first-round RT-PCR of the TCR CDR3. Each CDR3 protein gets one entry after TCRdb re-called the multiplex PCR reads with MiXCR. The sample has 370,000 or so distinct CDR3 sequences, approximately 15% seen once. The data stem from a study of T cells in Graves' hyperthyroidism and ophthalmopathy. Overall study findings and caveats: Most thyroid clonotypes that were expanded above 0.001 also turned up in blood.

Each patient was aged 18 to 65 and had newly diagnosed hyperthyroidism of under 2 months' duration. Lactation, pregnancy, other autoimmune disease or uncontrolled infection excluded patients. The germline V gene has CDR1 ENHRY and CDR2 SYGVKD. This CDR3 comprises 11 residues. Sequenced sample: blood. The chain employs TRBV10-3 and TRBJ1-1; D gene uncertain. This TCR was sampled from a man aged 30 to 39 with Graves' hyperthyroidism that later progressed to Graves' ophthalmopathy. The CDR3 DNA follows: TGTGCCATCGGTGAGAACACTGAAGCTTTCTTT. Its translation is CAIGENTEAFF.